The T cell receptor (beta chain) described here comes from a study of cytomegalovirus exposure and HLA in healthy donors. V lost 6 bases and J 4 bases, leaving 16 bases between the germline ends. The CDR3 sequence is 15 residues long. The germline gives CDR1 MDHEN, CDR2 SYDVKM. PCR involved 60 Vbeta and 13 Jbeta primers. The protocol was immunoSEQ multiplex PCR, while the TCRdb copy is restricted to in-frame clones and leaves out a portion. This sample carries around 150,000 clones, over 60% of them seen once, and the ten largest clones take approximately 2%. With regard to this clone: Its antigen is unidentified.

Whole-study results and caveats: The dataset shows that most TCR sequences were rare, while some public TCRs occurred in many donors. There were some V segments, including TRBV6-2 and TRBV6-3, excluded as indistinguishable.

This receptor was obtained from a man between 40 and 49 years old in good health and CMV-seronegative. The chain carries TRBV28 and TRBJ1-5; D perhaps matches TRBD1 (6 bases). The sample consisted of PBMCs. The CDR3 reads CASRTPRQANQPQHF. The CDR3 nucleotides read TGTGCCAGCAGGACACCGAGACAGGCGAATCAGCCCCAGCATTTT.